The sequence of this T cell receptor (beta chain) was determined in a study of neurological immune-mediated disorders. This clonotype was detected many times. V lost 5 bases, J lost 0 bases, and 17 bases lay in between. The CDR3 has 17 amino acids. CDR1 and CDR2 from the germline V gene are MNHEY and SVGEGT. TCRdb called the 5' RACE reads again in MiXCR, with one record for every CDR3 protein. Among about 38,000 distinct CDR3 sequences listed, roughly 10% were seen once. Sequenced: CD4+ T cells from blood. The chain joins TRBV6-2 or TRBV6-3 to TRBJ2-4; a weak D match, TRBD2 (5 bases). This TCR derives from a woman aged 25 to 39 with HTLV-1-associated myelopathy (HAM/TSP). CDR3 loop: CASSTSSGNLAKNIQYF. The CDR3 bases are TGTGCCAGCAGTACCTCCTCGGGGAACCTAGCCAAAAACATTCAGTACTTC.